This TCR beta chain was observed in a study of radiation and T cells in renal cell carcinoma. Profiled with immunoSEQ multiplex PCR; TCRdb holds only in-frame clones, not every one. The data show about 140,000 clones, 75% to 90% seen once. The CDR3 has 13 amino acids. V gave up 0 bases and J gave up 2 bases, with 4 bases separating them. Germline CDR1 reads SGHNT; CDR2 reads YYREEE (reference sequence). Regarding time point: blood 4 weeks post-SBRT, at nephrectomy. Treatment meaning: 15 Gy SBRT to primary tumor, nephrectomy 4 weeks later. The chain joins TRBV5-4 to TRBJ2-3; no firm D call. The clonotype originates from a woman between 45 and 60 years old with renal cell carcinoma. The material was blood, obtained from a patient whose treatment included radiotherapy and nephrectomy. CDR3 DNA sequence: TGTGCCAGCAGCTTGGCGGTCACAGATACGCAGTATTTT. Protein sequence: CASSLAVTDTQYF.